Shown below are 19 T cell receptor beta chains from a single sample sequenced in a study of CD8 T cells in ankylosing spondylitis. From the 5' RACE reads, TCRdb called clonotypes with MiXCR, one entry per CDR3 protein. The sample lists 200,000 to 250,000 distinct CDR3 sequences; over 9.5% were seen once. Sequences were obtained from blood, either unsorted or a sorted T cell fraction (not recorded which). The receptors stem from a male donor with ankylosing spondylitis or in good health (not recorded which).

There are many counts of this clonotype. The chain combines TRBV6-5 with TRBJ1-1; D gene unclear. CDR1 is MNHEY and CDR2 is SVGAGI in the germline V gene. The CDR3 has 15 amino acids. V lost 2 bases to trimming and J lost 0 bases, with 10 bases between them. As DNA, the CDR3 is TGTGCCAGCAGTTACCGGAGTAGGCTGAACACTGAAGCTTTCTTT. It codes for CASSYRSRLNTEAFF.

The table lists this clonotype with many counts. This rearrangement joins TRBV5-1 to TRBJ1-1; D is uncertain. The V gene's germline CDR1 is SGHRS and CDR2 YFSETQ. V was shortened by 8 bases and J by 1 base, with 21 bases between the two germline ends. The CDR3 runs to 16 residues. The CDR3: CARRQPPRGGNTEAFF. The CDR3 DNA follows: TGCGCCAGACGCCAACCGCCACGGGGAGGGAACACTGAAGCTTTCTTT. Supplemented by reference TRBV5-1 and TRBJ1-1, the full variable domain reads KAGVTQTPRYLIKTRGQQVTLSCSPISGHRSVSWYQQTPGQGLQFLFEYFSETQRNKGNFPGRFSGRQFSNSRSEMNVSTLELGDSALYLCARRQPPRGGNTEAFFGQGTRLTVV.

This clonotype has ten or more counts. The V and J genes are TRBV20-1 and TRBJ2-2, with 10 bases lining up with TRBD2. The CDR3 is 17 residues long. Per the germline V gene, CDR1 is DFQATT and CDR2 is SNEGSKA (reference sequence). J gave up 3 bases and V 3 bases, and 10 bases lay outside the gene matches. CDR3 residues: CSASIFERGGDTGELFF. The CDR3 nucleotides read TGCAGTGCTAGTATCTTTGAGCGGGGGGGCGACACCGGGGAGCTGTTTTTT.

As concerns this clonotype: One end of the junction varies from germline; a read error may be responsible. V usage is TRBV7-8 and J usage is TRBJ1-4, with D possibly being TRBD1 (6 bases). Germline loops: CDR1 SGHVS, CDR2 FQNEAQ. The CDR3 has 15 residues. The CDR3 region is CASSSRGGLNEELFF. The CDR3 nucleotides are TGTGCCAGCAGCTCGAGGGGGGGGCTTAATGAAGAACTGTTTTTT.

At least ten counts were recorded for this clonotype. J is TRBJ1-2 and V is TRBV12-3 or TRBV12-4; 8 nucleotides align to TRBD1. The CDR3 spans 16 residues. V gave up 8 bases and J gave up 1 base; unmatched junction bases: 12. The CDR3 here is CASAQGASSGNYGYTF. CDR3 in DNA: TGTGCCAGCGCCCAGGGGGCGAGTAGCGGTAACTATGGCTACACCTTC.

There are a few counts of this clonotype. The chain joins TRBV5-4 to TRBJ1-5, with unresolved D. This CDR3 spans 11 amino acids. CDR1 and CDR2 (germline): SGHNT, YYREEE (reference sequence). V gave up 5 bases and J gave up 6 bases, with 6 bases separating them. CDR3 bases: TGTGCCAGCAGATCACCTCAGCCCCAGCATTTT. It yields the protein CASRSPQPQHF.

This clonotype was seen only a few times. The chain employs TRBV3-1 and TRBJ2-2; D is unresolved. This CDR3 has 15 residues. Germline loops: CDR1 LGHDT, CDR2 YNNKEL (reference sequence). With 4 bases removed from V and 4 bases from J, the gap between germline ends came to 13 bases. CDR3 residues: CASSPGQEPTGELFF. DNA for the CDR3: TGTGCCAGCAGCCCAGGCCAGGAGCCCACCGGGGAGCTGTTTTTT.

This clonotype was seen more than once but under ten times. This chain links TRBV29-1 with TRBJ1-3; TRBD1 matches at 7 bases. Trimming at V came to 3 bases and at J to 4 bases, leaving 6 bases not matched to a gene. CDR1 is SQVTM and CDR2 is ANQGSEA in the germline V gene. The CDR3 runs 14 residues. The CDR3 region is CSVDQQGYGNTIYF. Written as DNA, the CDR3 is TGCAGCGTTGACCAACAGGGGTACGGAAACACCATATATTTT.

Concerning this clonotype: This sequence may be a read error, since a much larger clone differs from it by one base. This chain connects TRBV7-7 to TRBJ2-5, with TRBD2 matching 7 bases. The CDR3 extends over 14 amino acids. Germline assignment: CDR1 SSHAT and CDR2 FNYEAQ (reference sequence). DNA for the CDR3: TGTGCTAGCACGGCCGGGACTACAAAAGAGACCCAGTACTTC. Residues: CASTAGTTKETQYF.

This clonotype was detected many times. The J gene is TRBJ2-5, the V gene TRBV7-9; weak D call: TRBD2 (5 bases). The germline CDR1 and CDR2 sequences are SEHNR and FQNEAQ (reference sequence). This CDR3 region has 13 residues. Trimming left V 2 bases short and J 5 bases short, with 9 bases between. The CDR3 here is CASSLPGMETQYF. The CDR3 DNA is TGTGCCAGCAGCTTACCCGGGATGGAGACCCAGTACTTC. The whole variable domain, filled in from reference TRBV7-9 and TRBJ2-5, reads DTGVSQNPRHKITKRGQNVTFRCDPISEHNRLYWYRQTLGQGPEFLTYFQNEAQLEKSRLLSDRFSAERPKGSFSTLEIQRTEQGDSAMYLCASSLPGMETQYFGPGTRLLVL.

This clonotype was detected ten times or more. V usage is TRBV20-1 and J usage is TRBJ1-5; the D is unclear. Looked up from germline, CDR1 is DFQATT and CDR2 is SNEGSKA (reference sequence). V gave up 0 bases and J gave up 0 bases, with 3 bases separating them. This CDR3 contains 13 residues. Here the CDR3 reads CSARDYSNQPQHF. For the CDR3, the DNA is TGCAGTGCTAGAGATTATAGCAATCAGCCCCAGCATTTT.

Concerning this clonotype: This may be a read error, as it is one base from a much larger clone. The rearrangement uses TRBV20-1 and TRBJ1-4; D is unclear. Germline CDR1 DFQATT, CDR2 SNEGSKA (reference sequence). This CDR3 region has 15 residues. The CDR3 protein is CCARGPRSWGEKLFF. DNA for the CDR3: TGCTGTGCTAGAGGCCCCAGGAGTTGGGGTGAAAAACTGTTTTTT.

This clonotype was recorded at least ten times. The chain combines TRBV12-3 or TRBV12-4 with TRBJ2-1, with 8 bases that match TRBD2. J lost 4 bases, V lost 4 bases, and 3 bases had no gene match. The CDR3 has 14 amino acids. This chain's CDR3 is CASSYSGAYNEQFF. For the CDR3, the DNA is TGTGCCAGCAGTTATAGCGGGGCGTACAATGAGCAGTTCTTC.

The J gene is TRBJ1-6, the V gene TRBV28; 7 bases are a match to TRBD1. The V segment lost 6 bases and the J segment 7 bases; nucleotides outside the gene matches: 9. This CDR3 spans 15 amino acids. Germline V gene lookup returns CDR1 MDHEN and CDR2 SYDVKM. The CDR3 spells CASRAPGGGNSPLHF. CDR3 in DNA: TGTGCCAGCAGGGCACCGGGAGGGGGCAATTCACCCCTCCACTTT.

This chain joins TRBV9 and TRBJ2-5; TRBD1 is a possible D gene (8 bases). Germline lookup yields CDR1 SGDLS and CDR2 YYNGEE. With 0 bases removed from V and 4 bases from J, the gap between germline ends came to 13 bases. This CDR3 has 15 amino acids. CDR3 residues: CASSVATGGGETQYF. The CDR3 DNA is TGTGCCAGCAGCGTAGCTACAGGGGGGGGAGAGACCCAGTACTTC.

As concerns this clonotype: This may arise from a read error, as a much more abundant clone is one base away. V is TRBV18 and J is TRBJ2-5; maybe TRBD2 (5 bases). Trimming shortened V by 2 bases and J by 5 bases, and 12 bases separated the two germline ends. This CDR3 region has 14 residues. Germline V gene lookup returns CDR1 KGHSH and CDR2 LQKENI. For the CDR3, the DNA is TGTGCCAGCTCACCATCGGGCCGGGATGAGACCCAGTACTTC. It translates to CASSPSGRDETQYF.

The V gene is TRBV9, the J gene TRBJ2-3, with 15 bases fitting TRBD2. V lost 4 bases, J lost 5 bases, and 5 bases stayed unmatched. The CDR3 spans 16 residues. CDR1 SGDLS and CDR2 YYNGEE come from the germline V gene. The CDR3 reads CASSSGLAGGKDTQYF. As DNA, the CDR3 is TGTGCCAGCAGCAGCGGACTAGCGGGGGGGAAAGATACGCAGTATTTT.

In this sample, this clonotype turned up a few times. This chain links TRBV12-3 or TRBV12-4 with TRBJ2-1; D uncertain. This CDR3 has 16 amino acids. The ends were cut back, 2 bases at V and 5 bases at J, with 16 bases in the middle. CDR3 sequence reads: CASSLSTYGGDNEQFF. For the CDR3, the DNA is TGTGCCAGCAGTTTATCGACTTATGGTGGCGACAATGAGCAGTTCTTC.

Concerning this clonotype itself: A much larger clonotype is one base distant, so this may be a read error. Since the CDR3 does not end with the conserved phenylalanine or tryptophan, this likely comes from a read error. The chain has TRBV11-2 and TRBJ1-5, with a tentative D call TRBD1 (5 bases). The germline V and J ends were trimmed by 3 bases and 4 bases, with 10 bases remaining between them. The CDR3 has 14 residues. CDR1 is SGHAT, CDR2 FQNNGV, per germline. CDR3 bases: TGTGCCAGCAGCTTTGGTCAGGGAAATCAGCCCCAGCATCTT. Residues: CASSFGQGNQPQHL.